The entry that follows covers one T cell receptor beta chain sequence. What it binds is unknown. The data were taken from a study of shared clonotypes between healthy human individuals. About the research overall: Used for every donor were three CD4 naive, three CD4 memory, two CD8 naive and one CD8 memory plate.

Only CD45RO-negative cells positively selected for CCR7 counted as naive CD8 cells, so terminally differentiated effector memory CD45RA+ cells were excluded. Authors' methods: Filtering differed because ImmunoSEQ produced junction-only sequences that carried no quality scores. Sequencing used immunoSEQ multiplex PCR; TCRdb keeps in-frame clones, though not all of them. The V and J calls and clone size come from that table; D and trimming were worked out from the DNA. The table shows about 650,000 clones, with less than 97% occurring only once. Study results and caveats: Sharing across four donors was highest in naive CD4 (roughly 5%) and lowest in memory CD8 (0.4%).

The source material was naive CD8+ T cells sorted from blood. This clonotype originated in a woman aged 25-40 years in good health.

The CDR3 protein is CASSPRESQPQHF. CDR3 nucleotide sequence: TGTGCCAGCAGCCCCCGAGAAAGTCAGCCCCAGCATTTT. This chain uses TRBV7-8 with TRBJ1-5; D call uncertain. Trimming shortened V by 5 bases and J by 6 bases, and 11 bases separated the two germline ends. Germline V lookup: CDR1 SGHVS, CDR2 FQNEAQ. The CDR3 extends over 13 amino acids.